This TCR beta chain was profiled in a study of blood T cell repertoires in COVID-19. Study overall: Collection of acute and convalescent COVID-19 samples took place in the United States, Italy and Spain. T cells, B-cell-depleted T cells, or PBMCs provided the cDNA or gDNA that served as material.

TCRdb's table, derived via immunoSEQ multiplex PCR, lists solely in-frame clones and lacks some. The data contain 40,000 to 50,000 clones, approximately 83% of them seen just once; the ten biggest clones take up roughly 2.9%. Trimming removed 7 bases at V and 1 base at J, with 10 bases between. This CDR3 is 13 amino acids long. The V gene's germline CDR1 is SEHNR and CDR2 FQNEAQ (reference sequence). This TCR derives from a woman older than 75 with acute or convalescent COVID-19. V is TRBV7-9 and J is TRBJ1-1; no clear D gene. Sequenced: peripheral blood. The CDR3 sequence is CASTTLENTEAFF. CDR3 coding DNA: TGTGCCAGCACCACGCTAGAGAACACTGAAGCTTTCTTT. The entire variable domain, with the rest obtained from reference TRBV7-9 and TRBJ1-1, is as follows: DTGVSQNPRHKITKRGQNVTFRCDPISEHNRLYWYRQTLGQGPEFLTYFQNEAQLEKSRLLSDRFSAERPKGSFSTLEIQRTEQGDSAMYLCASTTLENTEAFFGQGTRLTVV.